This TCR beta chain was sequenced in a study of blood T cell repertoires in COVID-19 (dated by TCRdb to the early 2020s). Regarding the study in general: Samples covering the acute and convalescent phases of COVID-19 were provided by collaborators in the United States, Italy and Spain. The material from the prospective study consisted of cDNA or gDNA derived from T cells, B-cell-depleted T cells, or PBMCs. The dataset comprised deeply sampled blood TCRbeta repertoires from subjects exposed to, actively infected with, or recovered from COVID-19. The repertoires were released in a freely available public database meant as a resource for research on the immune response to SARS-CoV-2. Samples were obtained from the ongoing ImmuneRACE study (first 160 participants) and from 1,000 to 1,500 subjects provided by 6 global collaborators. The sample metadata nearly always contained a de-identified subject ID, COVID-19 status, age in years and sex. Where available, HLA class I and class II types were obtained from metadata supplied by the sample provider rather than from assay-based typing.

Points on this clone: Its antigen is unknown. No much larger clone is present one base from it, and per-base qualities are unavailable.

Results the study describes overall, beyond this receptor: The quantity of clinical and demographic metadata differed by source and by participant and was supplied without curation.

For CDR1 and CDR2, the germline V gene (reference sequence) lists WNHNN and SYGVQD. The CDR3 spans 14 residues, from the cysteine through the phenylalanine. The DNA shown is the 42-base CDR3, in frame from base 1. V drops 0 bases and J drops 5 bases, leaving 10 bases in between. TCRbeta CDR3 regions were amplified from genomic DNA by means of the immunoSEQ Assay, a bias-controlled multiplex PCR. The published analysis was carried out like this. Nucleated cell counts per sample were estimated from amplification of reference gene primers within the assay. Sequence reads were collapsed and filtered to measure the absolute abundance of every unique TCRbeta CDR3 rearrangement. For each sample, productive Simpson clonality was calculated as the square root of Simpson's diversity index across productive rearrangements. TCRdb retrieved this table from immuneACCESS and kept in-frame rearrangements only. Not all clones are present; in checked studies, unresolved V genes account for under half, and no reason is known for the remainder. D and trimming come from the DNA, and the V and J calls and clone size come from that table. The sample table records hundreds of thousands of clones; approximately 92% of these occur just once. Around 2% of the sample comes from the top ten.

In the prospective study, participants were about 18 to 95 years old, resided in 24 geographic areas of the United States, and were enrolled through a virtual design. In the prospective study, cohorts were assigned on the basis of participant-reported clinical history obtained from a screening survey and a study questionnaire. Recovered participants in ImmuneRACE Cohort 3 were defined as having two consecutive negative NP/OP PCR tests, clearance from a healthcare professional, or resolution of symptoms. Mobile phlebotomists in the prospective study collected whole blood, serum and a nasopharyngeal or oropharyngeal swab from every participant. Prospective study participants could optionally give additional blood draws and questionnaires over an approximately 2-month period. Blood samples from the prospective study were shipped frozen or at room temperature prior to DNA extraction.

The specimen was PBMCs or T cells enriched from blood (not recorded which). The chain couples TRBV10-1 to TRBJ2-5; no D gene is confidently identified. The source is a woman younger than 35 who had recovered from COVID-19. The sequenced DNA: TGCGCCAGCAGTGAGTCGGTAGCCCGGGAGACCCAGTACTTC. This is translated as CASSESVARETQYF.